The clone carrying this T cell receptor beta chain was recorded many times. Antigen: not known. Amplified regions were TCR beta CDR3 sequences from RNA transcripts. The HTBI primer set drove a first-round RT-PCR of the TCR CDR3. TCRdb recomputed calls from the multiplex PCR reads with MiXCR, one row per CDR3 protein. There are about 110,000 distinct CDR3 sequences in the sample; approximately 15% occur only once, and roughly 40% lies in the top ten. The data originate from a study of T cells in Graves' hyperthyroidism and ophthalmopathy. Study-level background: Staff took peripheral blood when the initial diagnosis was made, before any treatment began.

For Graves' hyperthyroidism to be stable, ophthalmopathy could not progress within 18 months. Diagnoses were made from clinical symptoms, serum measures (thyroxine and TRAb), thyroid ultrasound and orbital computed tomography. V shed 3 bases and J shed 5 bases, with 7 bases lying between them. From germline, CDR1 is KGHSH and CDR2 LQKENI. The CDR3 runs to 12 residues. Study-wide results and limits: Stable hyperthyroidism was separated from ophthalmopathy by a model based on 13 V-J features.

Sequencing was carried out using blood. The V gene is TRBV18, the J gene TRBJ1-2, with a possible D match to TRBD1 (5 bases). The receptor's source is a woman aged 50 to 60 with Graves' hyperthyroidism. The CDR3 protein is CASSPRDYGYTF. CDR3 DNA: TGTGCCAGCTCACCCAGGGATTATGGCTACACCTTC.